This passage covers 14 T cell receptor beta chains from one sample sequenced in a study of molecular identifiers for immune sequencing clone quantification. In TCRdb, the PCR reads were re-called with MiXCR into one record per CDR3 protein. The sample yields 490,000 or so distinct CDR3 sequences, around 23% seen once. The sample consisted of naive CD8+ T cells from blood, with Jurkat cell RNA spiked in. The subset is: FACS-sorted CD8+CD4-CCR7+CD45RA+ naive T cells. The receptors derive from a human donor in good health. Some libraries in this study had Jurkat cell RNA spiked in.

The J gene is TRBJ2-1, the V gene TRBV12-3 or TRBV12-4, with 9 bases lining up with TRBD1. The CDR3 totals 16 residues. Trimming removed 6 bases from V and 7 bases from J; junction bases left unmatched: 13. The CDR3 region is CASSNAAGTGSNEQFF. For the CDR3, the DNA is TGTGCCAGCAGCAACGCCGCCGGGACAGGGTCAAATGAGCAGTTCTTC.

This clonotype turned up a few times. The genes are TRBV6-6 and TRBJ2-7; D remains ambiguous. The CDR3 runs to 13 residues. The V end lost 6 bases, the J end lost 1 base, and 10 bases lay between the germline ends. Germline assignment: CDR1 MNHNY and CDR2 SVGAGI (reference sequence). Here the CDR3 DNA reads TGTGCCAGCAGAACGGAATTTTCCTACGAGCAGTACTTC. The encoded protein is CASRTEFSYEQYF.

Note on this clonotype: This sequence may be a read error, since a much larger clone differs from it by one base. The V and J genes are TRBV5-6 and TRBJ2-7, with D perhaps matching TRBD2 (5 bases). This CDR3 has 13 amino acids. CDR1 is SGHDT, CDR2 YYEEEE, per germline. This chain's CDR3 is CASSLPSDYERYF. CDR3 DNA sequence: TGTGCCAGCAGCTTGCCCTCCGACTACGAGCGGTACTTC.

V usage is TRBV6-4 and J usage is TRBJ1-5; 9 bases align to TRBD1. V was clipped by 4 bases and J by 7 bases; unmatched bases: 8. This CDR3 spans 15 amino acids. Germline loops: CDR1 MRHNA, CDR2 SNTAGT. CDR3 region: CASSVPGTGNQPQHF. The CDR3 DNA sequence: TGTGCCAGCAGTGTACCTGGGACAGGGAACCAGCCCCAGCATTTT.

This clonotype was recorded at least ten times. The chain is built from TRBV12-3 or TRBV12-4 and TRBJ1-1; D is unresolved. The CDR3 consists of 13 residues. V shed 6 bases and J shed 3 bases, with 11 bases lying between them. The CDR3 here is CASRQTTYTEAFF. CDR3 DNA: TGTGCCAGCAGACAAACAACTTACACTGAAGCTTTCTTT.

This clonotype was counted once. The germline gene is not matched at one end of the junction; a read error may be the cause. The chain combines TRBV4-1 with TRBJ2-5; 13 bases match TRBD2. This CDR3 is built from 17 residues. The germline CDR1 and CDR2 sequences are MGHRA and YSYEKL. The CDR3 nucleotides read TGCGCCAGCGGCCACGGACTAGCGGGGGCTTACCAAGAGACCCAGTACTTC. Translated, it gives CASGHGLAGAYQETQYF.

On this clonotype: One base away lies a much larger clone, so this may be a sequencing read error. The chain couples TRBV9 to TRBJ1-5; D gene ambiguous. Germline CDR1 and CDR2: SGDLS and YYNGEE. V lost 0 bases to trimming and J lost 5 bases, with 9 bases between them. The CDR3 has 14 residues. The DNA of the CDR3 is TGTGCCAGCAGCGTAGAGACGGAATATCAGCCCCAGCATTTT. It codes for CASSVETEYQPQHF.

The table lists this clonotype with a few counts. The chain carries TRBV20-1 and TRBJ2-7, with TRBD1 as a possible D gene (7 bases). Trimming took 0 bases from V and 4 from J, leaving 22 bases between them. Germline CDR1 is DFQATT and CDR2 is SNEGSKA (reference sequence). The CDR3 extends over 17 amino acids. The CDR3 nucleotides read TGCAGTGCTAGAGACCGAGACCGTCAGGGGGGTTCGTACGAGCAGTACTTC. Amino acid sequence: CSARDRDRQGGSYEQYF.

The gene calls are TRBV27 and TRBJ2-1, with a possible D match to TRBD1 (5 bases). CDR1 MNHEY and CDR2 SMNVEV come from the germline V gene (reference sequence). CDR3 length: 13 amino acids. Trimming took off 0 bases at V and 9 bases at J, with 9 bases between the two ends. CDR3 in DNA: TGTGCCAGCAGTTTATCTGCAGGGCTTGAGCAGTTCTTC. This translates into CASSLSAGLEQFF.

The genes are TRBV27 and TRBJ2-7, with D maybe TRBD1 (5 bases). The CDR3 is 13 amino acids. Germline assignment: CDR1 MNHEY and CDR2 SMNVEV (reference sequence). V gave up 5 bases and J gave up 7 bases, with 15 bases separating them. CDR3 sequence reads: CASSLSTAGEQYF. CDR3 in DNA: TGTGCCAGCAGTCTTTCTACGGCAGGGGAGCAGTACTTC.

About this clonotype itself: A much larger clone is a single base away; this may be a read error. The V and J genes are TRBV29-1 and TRBJ2-5; D is possibly TRBD1 (5 bases). The CDR3 length is 15 residues. The germline V gene has CDR1 SQVTM and CDR2 ANQGSEA. Trimming cost V 4 bases and J 5 bases, with 20 bases left between them. The CDR3 bases are TGCAGCGTTGGAGATCGGAAGCACAGGAGCGAGACCCAGTACTTC. This encodes CSVGDRKHRSETQYF.

This clonotype was picked up many times. The junction does not match germline at one end; this may be a read error. The rearrangement uses TRBV6-5 and TRBJ2-7; no definite D call. Germline values: CDR1 MNHEY, CDR2 SVGAGI. The CDR3 runs to 11 residues. CDR3 DNA sequence: TGCGCCAGCAGCTCTGGTGACGAGCAGTACTTC. The encoded protein is CASSSGDEQYF.

The chain employs TRBV13 and TRBJ1-1; D is perhaps TRBD1 (5 bases). In germline, CDR1 is PRHDT, CDR2 FYEKMQ (reference sequence). This CDR3 is built from 17 residues. Trimming took 5 bases from V and 0 from J, leaving 19 bases between them. CDR3 in amino acids: CASSPGTGEGMNTEAFF. The DNA for the CDR3 is TGTGCCAGCAGCCCCGGGACCGGGGAAGGGATGAACACTGAAGCTTTCTTT.

This clonotype was recorded at least ten times. CDR3 sequence: CASTGGSQETQYF. In nucleotides, the CDR3 is TGTGCCAGCACGGGCGGATCCCAAGAGACCCAGTACTTC. The J gene is TRBJ2-5, the V gene TRBV7-8; D call uncertain. Trimming shortened V by 7 bases and J by 1 base, and 10 bases separated the two germline ends. The CDR3 extends over 13 amino acids. Germline V gene lookup returns CDR1 SGHVS and CDR2 FQNEAQ.